What follows are 14 T cell receptor beta chains derived from one specimen sequenced in a study of CD8 T cells in ankylosing spondylitis. Using its own MiXCR run on the 5' RACE reads, TCRdb lists one record per CDR3 protein. The table has over 95,000 distinct CDR3 sequences, about 8.5% seen once. The specimen sequenced was blood, either unsorted or a sorted T cell fraction (not recorded which). The receptors originated from a male donor with ankylosing spondylitis or in good health (not recorded which).

This clonotype has a count of ten or more. The chain has TRBV7-8 and TRBJ2-3; a weak D match, TRBD2 (6 bases). Germline V gives CDR1 SGHVS, CDR2 FQNEAQ. The CDR3 runs 14 residues. The germline V and J ends were trimmed by 4 bases and 6 bases, with 14 bases remaining between them. CDR3 amino acids: CASSWGLTLDTQYF. The CDR3 DNA follows: TGTGCCAGCAGCTGGGGACTGACATTGGATACGCAGTATTTT.

This clonotype was observed a handful of times. The rearrangement links TRBV20-1 to TRBJ2-5; maybe TRBD2 (7 bases). Germline V lookup: CDR1 DFQATT, CDR2 SNEGSKA (reference sequence). Trimming took off 1 base at V and 5 bases at J, with 17 bases between the two ends. The CDR3 is 15 residues long. This chain's CDR3 is CSARGSSGGRETQYF. CDR3 DNA sequence: TGCAGTGCTAGAGGTAGCTCGGGGGGCCGGGAGACCCAGTACTTC.

CDR3 residues: CASSWDRAPGTQYF. CDR3 sequence (DNA): TGTGCCAGCAGTTGGGACAGGGCTCCCGGTACGCAGTATTTT. The chain uses TRBV27 and TRBJ2-3, with TRBD1 matching over 9 bases. Unmatched junction bases numbered 7, after V lost 4 bases and J lost 8 bases. CDR3 size: 14 residues. Germline CDR1 MNHEY, CDR2 SMNVEV (reference sequence).

Ten or more counts support this clonotype. The chain uses TRBV7-6 and TRBJ1-1; TRBD1 matches 8 bases. The CDR3 is 21 residues long. Germline V gives CDR1 SGHVS, CDR2 FNYEAQ. V shed 1 base, J shed 1 base, and the junction held 20 bases outside the gene matches. Written as DNA, the CDR3 is TGTGCCAGCAGCTTAGATGCTGTCGGCGGACAGGGAGGAGGACCGAACACTGAAGCTTTCTTT. Protein product: CASSLDAVGGQGGGPNTEAFF.

This clonotype appeared many times. This chain joins TRBV9 and TRBJ2-2; TRBD2 matches at 10 bases. The CDR3 loop spans 14 amino acids. V was pared by 3 bases and J by 5 bases, with 1 base of the junction left unmatched. Germline CDR1 and CDR2: SGDLS and YYNGEE. The CDR3 DNA reads as TGTGCCAGCAGCGGACTAGCGGGTACCGGGGAGCTGTTTTTT. Protein sequence: CASSGLAGTGELFF.

V and J are TRBV5-1 and TRBJ2-3; D is uncertain. Trimming took 0 bases from V and 0 from J, leaving 8 bases between them. Germline V gene data show CDR1 as SGHRS and CDR2 as YFSETQ. There are 15 residues in the CDR3. The CDR3 loop is CASSLEQSSTDTQYF. CDR3 nucleotide sequence: TGCGCCAGCAGCTTGGAACAGTCTAGCACAGATACGCAGTATTTT.

This clonotype was recorded at least ten times. The chain combines TRBV7-2 with TRBJ2-1, with a tentative D call TRBD2 (6 bases). CDR1 and CDR2 (germline): SGHTA, FQGNSA. The V and J ends lost 6 bases and 8 bases respectively, with 23 bases between them. The CDR3 sequence is 16 residues long. Here the CDR3 reads CASRILGGGDIDEQFF. Here the CDR3 DNA reads TGTGCCAGCAGAATTCTTGGGGGAGGAGATATAGATGAGCAGTTCTTC.

This clonotype was detected many times. This rearrangement joins TRBV5-6 to TRBJ2-3; 8 bases map to TRBD2. Germline values: CDR1 SGHDT, CDR2 YYEEEE. This CDR3 region has 15 residues. With V trimmed by 4 bases and J by 6 bases, 10 bases remained unmatched. CDR3 DNA: TGTGCCAGCAGCCAGACAACCGGGAGGGCGGATACGCAGTATTTT. Its translation: CASSQTTGRADTQYF.

This clonotype showed up many times. The V call is TRBV12-3 or TRBV12-4, the J call TRBJ2-3, with D perhaps TRBD1 or TRBD2 (5 bases each). The V end was cut by 3 bases, the J end by 7 bases, with 8 bases between. This CDR3 region has 12 residues. CDR3 sequence: CASSLGEHTQYF. DNA of the CDR3: TGTGCCAGCAGTTTGGGGGAGCATACGCAGTATTTT.

This clonotype showed up many times. This chain joins TRBV12-3 or TRBV12-4 and TRBJ2-1; TRBD2 agrees at 13 bases. The CDR3 runs 15 residues. J gave up 8 bases and V 6 bases, and 7 bases lay outside the gene matches. CDR3 sequence: CASSSPGLAGDEQFF. The DNA for the CDR3 is TGTGCCAGCAGCTCACCCGGACTAGCGGGAGATGAGCAGTTCTTC.

The chain carries TRBV5-5 and TRBJ1-5, with D possibly being TRBD1 (6 bases). CDR1 SGHKS and CDR2 YYEKEE come from the germline V gene (reference sequence). The CDR3 sequence is 16 residues long. Trimming took off 3 bases at V and 7 bases at J, with 20 bases between the two ends. CDR3 DNA sequence: TGTGCCAGCAGCTCCGGGTCGAGGGGGAGCGGGCAGCCCCAGCATTTT. Translating it yields CASSSGSRGSGQPQHF.

This clonotype was detected many times. The chain uses TRBV9 and TRBJ2-2; D remains unclear. The CDR3 has 15 amino acids. CDR1 and CDR2 (germline): SGDLS, YYNGEE. Between the trimmed V and J ends, which lost 0 bases and 9 bases, there was a span of 15 bases. The CDR3 nucleotides read TGTGCCAGCAGCGTAGACGCCGTTCGAGACCGGGAGCTGTTTTTT. The encoded protein is CASSVDAVRDRELFF.

The gene calls are TRBV5-1 and TRBJ2-5, with 8 bases that match TRBD1. The germline gives CDR1 SGHRS, CDR2 YFSETQ. The CDR3 covers 15 residues. The junction had 10 bases not matched to a gene; V was cut back by 3 bases and J by 6 bases. CDR3 DNA sequence: TGCGCCAGCAGCTCGTTAGACAGGGGAGGAAAGACCCAGTACTTC. Translating gives CASSSLDRGGKTQYF.

This clonotype showed up many times. The chain is built from TRBV5-5 and TRBJ2-7, with 8 bases aligning to TRBD1. V was clipped by 1 base and J by 3 bases; unmatched bases: 3. This CDR3 is 14 amino acids long. Germline V CDR1 and CDR2: SGHKS, YYEKEE (reference sequence). This CDR3 is CASSLYRGNYEQYF. CDR3 sequence (DNA): TGTGCCAGCAGCTTGTACAGGGGGAACTACGAGCAGTACTTC.